The 4 T cell receptor beta chains below come from one sample, sequenced in a study of T-cell reconstitution after alpha-beta-depleted transplantation in children. The authors prepared the TCRbeta library with unique molecular identifiers. MiXCR, run by TCRdb on the PCR reads, gives a single entry per CDR3 protein. The data hold hundreds of thousands of distinct CDR3 sequences, with 13% observed a single time. Sequenced here: PBMCs, sampled from the stem cell graft. Every receptor here comes from a human donor who donated a stem cell graft to a child with Fanconi anemia.

The table lists this clonotype with many counts. At one of its ends the junction is not consistent with the germline gene, which may arise from a read error. This chain joins TRBV6-2 or TRBV6-3 and TRBJ1-2, with no clear D. The germline gives CDR1 MNHEY, CDR2 SVGEGT. The CDR3 is 12 residues long. The CDR3 protein is CATSEVSHGYTF. CDR3 nucleotide sequence: TGTGCCACCAGTGAGGTTTCACATGGCTACACCTTC.

This clonotype was counted many times. The chain uses TRBV7-2 and TRBJ2-7; 8 positions agree with TRBD2. The CDR3 is 15 residues long. The J segment lost 3 bases and the V segment lost 4 bases, leaving 8 bases of the junction unmatched. Germline CDR1 SGHTA, CDR2 FQGNSA. The CDR3 protein is CASSSGGAGVYEQYF. The CDR3 DNA reads as TGTGCCAGCAGCTCCGGGGGGGCAGGGGTCTACGAGCAGTACTTC.

The chain carries TRBV29-1 and TRBJ2-1; 9 bases are a match to TRBD1. CDR3 length equals 15 residues. Per germline, CDR1 SQVTM and CDR2 ANQGSEA. V lost 3 bases and J lost 7; bases outside the gene matches: 10. CDR3 in DNA: TGCAGCGTTGACGGCGAGGGACAGGGATATAATGAGCAGTTCTTC. Amino acid sequence: CSVDGEGQGYNEQFF.

This clonotype was seen repeatedly, ten times or more. The chain is built from TRBV9 and TRBJ2-7; TRBD2 aligns across 12 bases. The germline V gene has CDR1 SGDLS and CDR2 YYNGEE. Trimming removed 5 bases from V and 2 bases from J; junction bases left unmatched: 5. The CDR3 runs 15 residues. The CDR3 DNA sequence: TGTGCCAGCAGTCGTCTAGCGGGGGGGACCTACGAGCAGTACTTC. Amino acids: CASSRLAGGTYEQYF.